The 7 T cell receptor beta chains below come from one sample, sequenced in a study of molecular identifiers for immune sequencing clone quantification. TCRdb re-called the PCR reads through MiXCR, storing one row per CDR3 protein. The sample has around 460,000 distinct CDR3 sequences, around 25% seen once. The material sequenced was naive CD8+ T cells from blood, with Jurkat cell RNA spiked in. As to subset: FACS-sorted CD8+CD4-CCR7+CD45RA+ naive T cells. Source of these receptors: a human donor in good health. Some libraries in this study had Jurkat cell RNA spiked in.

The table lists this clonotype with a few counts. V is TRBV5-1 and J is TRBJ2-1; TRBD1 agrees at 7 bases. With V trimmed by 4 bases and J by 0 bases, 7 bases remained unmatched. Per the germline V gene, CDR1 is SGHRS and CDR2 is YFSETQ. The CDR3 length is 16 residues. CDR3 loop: CASSPKTGSSYNEQFF. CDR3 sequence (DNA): TGCGCCAGCAGCCCAAAGACAGGGAGCTCCTACAATGAGCAGTTCTTC.

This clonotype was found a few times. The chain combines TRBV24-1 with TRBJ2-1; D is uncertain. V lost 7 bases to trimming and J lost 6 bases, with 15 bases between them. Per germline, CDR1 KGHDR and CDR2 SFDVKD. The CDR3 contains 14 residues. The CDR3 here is CATRALSEPNEQFF. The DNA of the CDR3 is TGTGCCACCAGGGCACTTAGTGAGCCCAATGAGCAGTTCTTC.

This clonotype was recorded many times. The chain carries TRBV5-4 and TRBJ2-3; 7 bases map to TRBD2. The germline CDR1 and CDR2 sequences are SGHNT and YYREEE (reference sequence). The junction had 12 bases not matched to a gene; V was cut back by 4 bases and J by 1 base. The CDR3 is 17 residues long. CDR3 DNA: TGTGCCAGCAGCATCCCCTTTGGAAGCGGGGGCACAGATACGCAGTATTTT. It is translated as CASSIPFGSGGTDTQYF.

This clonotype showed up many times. CDR3 DNA: TGTGCCAGCAGTCTAGTCGAATACGAGCAGTACTTC. Its translation is CASSLVEYEQYF. The chain links TRBV6-6 to TRBJ2-7; D gene ambiguous. CDR1 is MNHNY, CDR2 SVGAGI, per germline (reference sequence). The CDR3 is made up of 12 amino acids. Trimming removed 5 bases at V and 4 bases at J, with 9 bases between.

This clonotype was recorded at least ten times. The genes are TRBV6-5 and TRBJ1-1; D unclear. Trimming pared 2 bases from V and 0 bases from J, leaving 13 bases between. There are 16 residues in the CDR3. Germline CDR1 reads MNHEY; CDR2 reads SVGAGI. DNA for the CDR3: TGTGCCAGCAGTTACAACCTGGCAGGTATGAACACTGAAGCTTTCTTT. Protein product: CASSYNLAGMNTEAFF.

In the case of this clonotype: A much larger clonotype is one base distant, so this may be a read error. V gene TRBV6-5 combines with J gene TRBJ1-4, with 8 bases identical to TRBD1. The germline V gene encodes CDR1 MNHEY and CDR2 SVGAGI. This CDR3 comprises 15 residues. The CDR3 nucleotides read TGTGACAGCAGCCGAACGACAGGGGAGTATGAAAAACTGTTTTTT. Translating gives CDSSRTTGEYEKLFF.

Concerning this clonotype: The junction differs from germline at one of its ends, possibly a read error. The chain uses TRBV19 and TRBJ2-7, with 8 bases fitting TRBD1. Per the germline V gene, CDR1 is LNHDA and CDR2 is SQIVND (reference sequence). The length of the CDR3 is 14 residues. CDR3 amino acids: CAGSTPSTGDEQYF. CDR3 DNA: TGTGCCGGTAGTACACCCTCGACAGGGGACGAGCAGTACTTC.